A selection of T cell receptor beta chains follows, all from one sample in a study of CDR3 diversity in severe acne. TCRdb ran MiXCR on the PCR reads and lists one entry per CDR3 protein. The sample includes 65,000 to 95,000 distinct CDR3 sequences, under 60% of them seen just once. Input material: blood. The receptors were sampled from a male donor in good health, without acne. CDR3s include the opening cysteine and the closing phenylalanine or tryptophan. D genes are given only for firm matches. The listing skips clone size in some rows; elsewhere it reads once, few, many or a size class.

cdr3_length,clone_size,v_call,d_call,j_call,cdr3_nt,cdr3_aa
15,once,TRBV28,TRBD2,TRBJ2-2,TGTGCCAGCAGGAGAGCGGGAGGCCGGGGCGGGGAGCTGTTTTTT,CASRRAGGRGGELFF
15,NA,TRBV5-1,TRBD1,TRBJ2-2,TGTGCCAGCAGCCCGGGACAGGGTTTTACCGGGGAGCTGTTTTTT,CASSPGQGFTGELFF
16,NA,TRBV7-2,NA,TRBJ1-6,TGTGCCAGCAGCTTAGTCGTGAGCTCCTATAATTCACCCCTCCACTTT,CASSLVVSSYNSPLHF
15,NA,TRBV27,NA,TRBJ1-1,TGTGCCAGCAGTTCGCCCACCCACAGGAACACTGAAGCTTTCTTT,CASSSPTHRNTEAFF
14,NA,TRBV2,NA,TRBJ2-7,TGTGCCAGCAAGAGGGCAGGGGTATCCTACGAGCAGTACTTC,CASKRAGVSYEQYF
17,NA,TRBV29-1,TRBD2,TRBJ2-5,TGCAGCGCCGCTACGGGGACTAGCGGTTCTCACGGGGAGACCCAGTACTTC,CSAATGTSGSHGETQYF
14,few,TRBV29-1,NA,TRBJ2-7,TGCAGCGTTGCCACAGGGCTTAGCTCCTACGAGCAGTACTTC,CSVATGLSSYEQYF
12,many,TRBV20-1,NA,TRBJ1-1,TGCAGGCCTGGGACACCGAACACTGAAGCTTTCTTT,CRPGTPNTEAFF
13,many,TRBV19,TRBD1,TRBJ2-5,TGTGCCAGTTCCTCCGGGACAGGAGAGACCCAGTACTTC,CASSSGTGETQYF
15,NA,TRBV4-1,TRBD2,TRBJ2-3,TGCGCCAGCAGCCAAGTACTAGCGGGCACAGATACGCAGTATTTT,CASSQVLAGTDTQYF
19,NA,TRBV9,TRBD2,TRBJ2-3,TGTGCCAGCAACCCAACCCTGACTAGCGGGGGGACTAGCACAGATACGCAGTATTTT,CASNPTLTSGGTSTDTQYF
14,NA,TRBV11-2,NA,TRBJ2-7,TGTGCCAGCAGCTTAAGTATTAACTCCTACGAGCAGTACTTC,CASSLSINSYEQYF
10,NA,TRBV12-3/TRBV12-4,NA,TRBJ2-3,TGTGCCAGCAGCGTGGCTACGCAGTATTTT,CASSVATQYF
10,NA,TRBV20-1,NA,TRBJ1-1,TGCAGTGCTTGTGTCACAGAAGCTTCCTTT,CSACVTEASF
15,NA,TRBV7-8,NA,TRBJ2-7,TGTGCCAGCAGCTTAGCGGGGGGGGCCACCCTGTTTCTGTACTTC,CASSLAGGATLFLYF
13,NA,TRBV9,TRBD1,TRBJ1-1,TGTGCCAGCAGCTTGGAATGGGACAGGGAAGCTTTCTTT,CASSLEWDREAFF
16,many,TRBV2,NA,TRBJ1-4,TGTGCCAGCAGTGCGACAGCCTCTTCAACTAATGAAAAACTGTTTTTT,CASSATASSTNEKLFF
12,NA,TRBV6-4,NA,TRBJ1-1,TGTGCCAGCAGTGTGAGGGGCACTGAAGCTTTCTTT,CASSVRGTEAFF
19,many,TRBV27,NA,TRBJ1-3,TGTGCCAGCAGTTTATCTGGACAGCTACTCTGGGGGGCCCGGGACACCATATATTTT,CASSLSGQLLWGARDTIYF
16,many,TRBV14,NA,TRBJ2-7,TGTGCCAGCAGCCAAGAGAGACAGGCGGCTTCCTACGAGCAGTACTTC,CASSQERQAASYEQYF
16,NA,TRBV9,NA,TRBJ1-1,TGTGCCAGCAGCGCCTACAACTCACTCTGGAACACTGAAGCTTTCTTT,CASSAYNSLWNTEAFF
15,many,TRBV12-3/TRBV12-4,NA,TRBJ1-2,TGTGCCAGCAGTTCCATCCATTCCATTACTTATGGCTACACCTTC,CASSSIHSITYGYTF
13,few,TRBV2,NA,TRBJ2-5,TGTGCCAGCAGTGGGGGGACGAGGGAGACCCAGTACTTC,CASSGGTRETQYF
14,NA,TRBV2,NA,TRBJ2-5,TGTGCCAGCAGTGAAGACGGGGGTTCAGAGACCCAGTACTTC,CASSEDGGSETQYF
16,once,TRBV9,TRBD2,TRBJ2-3,TGTGCCAGCAGCGTAACCGGGACTAGCAGCACAGATACGCAGTATTTT,CASSVTGTSSTDTQYF
15,NA,TRBV19,TRBD2,TRBJ2-7,TGTGCCAGCAGACTGACTAGCGGGGGAGTCACCGAGCAGTACTTC,CASRLTSGGVTEQYF
10,NA,TRBV6-7,NA,TRBJ1-2,TGTGCCAGCCCGGGAAACAGCTACACCTTT,CASPGNSYTF
14,few,TRBV25-1,NA,TRBJ1-1,TGTGCCAGTAGGCCGGGACAATGGAACACTGAAGCTTTCTTT,CASRPGQWNTEAFF
17,NA,TRBV19,NA,TRBJ2-2,TGTGCCAGTATAGGAGGGGTGCGAATCGCGAACACCGGGGAGCTGTTTTTT,CASIGGVRIANTGELFF
17,NA,TRBV15,NA,TRBJ2-2,TGTGCCACCAGCAGAGAGGCCACGCGGTTGAACACCGGGGAGCTGTTTTTT,CATSREATRLNTGELFF
13,NA,TRBV19,NA,TRBJ2-2,TGTGCCAGCAGAGGACGGCTGACCGGGGAGCTGTTTTTT,CASRGRLTGELFF
13,NA,TRBV2,NA,TRBJ2-7,TGTGCCAGCAGTGAGGGCGGTTTCTACGAGCAGTACTTC,CASSEGGFYEQYF
14,NA,TRBV5-1,TRBD1,TRBJ1-1,TGCGCCAGCAGCACACCGGGACAGGGTACTGAAGCTTTCTTT,CASSTPGQGTEAFF
13,once,TRBV19,NA,TRBJ2-5,TGTGCCAGTTTATATGGGCCTCCAGAGACCCAGTACTTC,CASLYGPPETQYF
12,NA,TRBV20-1,TRBD1,TRBJ1-1,TGCAGTGTCCTGGGACAGGGCACTGAAGCTTTCTTT,CSVLGQGTEAFF
14,NA,TRBV7-9,NA,TRBJ1-4,TGTGCCAGCAGGGACAGTACAACTAATGAAAAACTGTTTTTT,CASRDSTTNEKLFF
14,NA,TRBV19,TRBD1,TRBJ1-1,TGTGCCAGTAGTACCCGGACAGGGAAGGCTGAAGCTTTCTTT,CASSTRTGKAEAFF
16,few,TRBV3-1,NA,TRBJ1-3,TGTGCCAGCAGTAAAGCCGGGGAAAGTCTCGGAAACACCATATATTTT,CASSKAGESLGNTIYF
13,NA,TRBV5-6,NA,TRBJ1-2,TGTGCCAGCAGCTTGGCCTCGGGGGATGGCTACACCTTC,CASSLASGDGYTF
15,NA,TRBV20-1,TRBD2,TRBJ2-7,TGCAGTGCTAGGGGACTAGCGGGAGGGCCGGGGGAGCAGTACTTC,CSARGLAGGPGEQYF
13,NA,TRBV5-1,NA,TRBJ2-5,TGCGCCAGCAGGGTAGGGGTGGAAAGGACCCAGTACTTC,CASRVGVERTQYF
13,few,TRBV10-3,TRBD2,TRBJ2-7,TGTGCCAGCAGCCGGGCGGGAGCGAACGAGCAGTACTTC,CASSRAGANEQYF
15,once,TRBV29-1,TRBD1,TRBJ2-7,TGCAGCGTTGAAGATCGACGGACAGGGACCTACGAGCAGTACTTC,CSVEDRRTGTYEQYF
14,NA,TRBV19,TRBD1,TRBJ1-1,TGTGCCAGTACCGATACAGGGGTCGGCACTGAAGCTTTCTTT,CASTDTGVGTEAFF
13,few,TRBV15,NA,TRBJ2-7,TGTGCCACCAGCAGAGAGACTTACTCTGAGCAGTACTTC,CATSRETYSEQYF
11,medium-sized,TRBV12-3/TRBV12-4,NA,TRBJ2-5,TGTGCCAGCAGGTCCGAAGAGACCCAGTACTTC,CASRSEETQYF
15,NA,TRBV24-1,NA,TRBJ2-5,TGTACCACCAGTGATGCTGCCAGGATAGAAGAGACCCAGTACTTC,CTTSDAARIEETQYF
15,NA,TRBV5-1,NA,TRBJ1-5,TGCGCCAGTAGCCCCGAAGGGACGGCAGGACAGCCCCAGCATTTT,CASSPEGTAGQPQHF
11,NA,TRBV25-1,NA,TRBJ1-3,TGTGCCAGCAGTCCCGGGGGCACCATATATTTT,CASSPGGTIYF
14,NA,TRBV19,NA,TRBJ2-7,TGTGCCAGTAGTATAGTCCCTGAGAATCACGAGCAGTACTTC,CASSIVPENHEQYF
20,once,TRBV5-6,TRBD2,TRBJ2-7,TGTGCCAGCAGCTTACACCGGGACCTTAGACTAGCGTTTCGATCCTACGAGCAGTACTTC,CASSLHRDLRLAFRSYEQYF
16,NA,TRBV6-5,NA,TRBJ2-6,NA,CASNSPGGGLWLHLRF
12,NA,TRBV2,NA,TRBJ2-7,TGTGCCAGCAGCCTAAGCCCCGGCGAGCAGTACTTC,CASSLSPGEQYF
14,NA,TRBV20-1,NA,TRBJ1-1,TGCAGTGCTAGACGAGGGGGGTTAAACACTGAAGCTTTCTTT,CSARRGGLNTEAFF
18,many,TRBV7-8,NA,TRBJ2-6,TGTGCCAGCAGCTTGACACTAGGGGTCGAGGCTGGGGCCAACGTCCTGACTTTC,CASSLTLGVEAGANVLTF